This T cell receptor beta chain was profiled in a study of cytomegalovirus exposure and HLA in healthy donors. Remarks on this clone: Its antigen is undetermined.

Study-level points and caveats: Specificity for CMV antigens was confirmed in vitro for a few of the CMV-associated chains. One later analysis, an examination of the 100 to 150 validation repertoires, found that first-cohort TCR clusters tended to co-occur in them.

TCRdb's copy holds only in-frame clones and misses some; the assay was immunoSEQ multiplex PCR. The sample holds 98,000 or so clones, 70% to 85% seen once. Separation from the roughly 670-subject first cohort characterized the roughly 110-subject validation cohort, to which the donors belonged. Trimming stripped 1 base from V and 5 bases from J, with 14 bases between. This CDR3 spans 16 amino acids. Germline-derived CDR1 and CDR2 are SGHTA and FQGTGA. The source of this sequence is a young woman in good health and CMV-seronegative. Sequencing was done on a sample of PBMCs. The V gene is TRBV7-3, the J gene TRBJ2-2; D might be TRBD1 (6 bases). In DNA, the CDR3 is TGTGCCAGCAGCTTAAATGTAGGGGGTCGGACCGGGGAGCTGTTTTTT. This translates into CASSLNVGGRTGELFF.